A selection of T cell receptor beta chains follows, all from one sample in a study of shared clonotypes between healthy human individuals. Data came from immunoSEQ multiplex PCR; TCRdb stores just in-frame clones and leaves some out. The sample contains over a million clones, about four fifths of which appear only once. Source material: memory CD4+ T cells from PBMCs. These receptors all come from a man aged 18 to 30 in good health. Some clones in this sample may be carry-over from other donors' samples. CDR3s include the opening cysteine and the closing phenylalanine or tryptophan. Each record gives: clone size, J gene, D gene, V gene, CDR3 protein, CDR3 DNA. A D gene is named only where the DNA matches it firmly. For some rows the clone size is stated as once, few or many, or as a class when expanded; others skip it.

clone_size: NA
j_call: TRBJ2-3
d_call: NA
v_call: TRBV29-1
cdr3_aa: CSVDPGSDTQYF
cdr3_nt: TGCAGCGTTGACCCTGGGTCAGATACGCAGTATTTT

clone_size: NA
j_call: TRBJ1-1
d_call: NA
v_call: TRBV28
cdr3_aa: CASSSQNTEAFF
cdr3_nt: TGTGCCAGCAGTTCACAGAACACTGAAGCTTTCTTT

clone_size: NA
j_call: TRBJ2-1
d_call: TRBD1
v_call: TRBV28
cdr3_aa: CASSPPLKGRGLGRNEQFF
cdr3_nt: TGTGCCAGCAGTCCCCCCCTGAAGGGCAGGGGGCTTGGTCGCAATGAGCAGTTCTTC

clone_size: NA
j_call: TRBJ2-7
d_call: TRBD2
v_call: TRBV11-2
cdr3_aa: CASSLYLAGGLRSEQYF
cdr3_nt: TGTGCCAGCAGCTTATATCTAGCGGGAGGCCTAAGGAGCGAGCAGTACTTC

clone_size: NA
j_call: TRBJ1-5
d_call: NA
v_call: TRBV28
cdr3_aa: CASRISNQPQHF
cdr3_nt: TGTGCCAGCAGGATTAGCAATCAGCCCCAGCATTTT

clone_size: NA
j_call: TRBJ2-7
d_call: TRBD2
v_call: TRBV7-2
cdr3_aa: CASSLLAGGTSYEQYF
cdr3_nt: TGTGCCAGCAGCTTATTGGCGGGAGGGACCTCCTACGAGCAGTACTTC

clone_size: NA
j_call: TRBJ2-1
d_call: TRBD2
v_call: TRBV7-3
cdr3_aa: CASSSTSGQYNEQFF
cdr3_nt: TGTGCCAGCAGCTCGACTAGCGGGCAGTACAATGAGCAGTTCTTC

clone_size: NA
j_call: TRBJ2-2
d_call: NA
v_call: TRBV5-1
cdr3_aa: CASSLLAGVGELFF
cdr3_nt: TGCGCCAGCAGCTTGTTAGCAGGCGTCGGGGAGCTGTTTTTT

clone_size: NA
j_call: TRBJ1-3
d_call: NA
v_call: TRBV5-4
cdr3_aa: CASSLVGTSGNTIYF
cdr3_nt: TGTGCCAGCAGCTTGGTGGGGACCTCTGGAAACACCATATATTTT

clone_size: NA
j_call: TRBJ2-7
d_call: NA
v_call: TRBV5-4
cdr3_aa: CASSFTSNDEQYF
cdr3_nt: TGTGCCAGCAGCTTTACTAGTAACGACGAGCAGTACTTC

clone_size: NA
j_call: TRBJ2-5
d_call: NA
v_call: TRBV10-2
cdr3_aa: CASSEWTGAQETQYF
cdr3_nt: TGCGCCAGCAGTGAGTGGACTGGGGCACAAGAGACCCAGTACTTC

clone_size: many
j_call: TRBJ1-5
d_call: TRBD1
v_call: TRBV19
cdr3_aa: CATLGQSNQPQHF
cdr3_nt: TGTGCCACCCTGGGACAGAGCAATCAGCCCCAGCATTTT

clone_size: NA
j_call: TRBJ2-7
d_call: TRBD2
v_call: TRBV14
cdr3_aa: CASSHIGTSGSVGYEQYF
cdr3_nt: TGTGCCAGCAGCCATATCGGGACTAGCGGGAGTGTAGGATACGAGCAGTACTTC

clone_size: NA
j_call: TRBJ1-1
d_call: NA
v_call: TRBV19
cdr3_aa: CASSIGLASTEAFF
cdr3_nt: TGTGCCAGTAGTATCGGACTCGCGAGCACTGAAGCTTTCTTT

clone_size: NA
j_call: TRBJ1-3
d_call: TRBD1
v_call: TRBV5-6
cdr3_aa: CASSLLGTGKGTIYF
cdr3_nt: TGTGCCAGCAGCTTGCTCGGGACAGGGAAGGGCACCATATATTTT

clone_size: NA
j_call: TRBJ2-3
d_call: NA
v_call: TRBV7-2
cdr3_aa: CASSLVGTPDTQYF
cdr3_nt: TGTGCCAGCAGCTTAGTCGGGACCCCAGATACGCAGTATTTT

clone_size: NA
j_call: TRBJ2-7
d_call: NA
v_call: TRBV15
cdr3_aa: CATSRDSRTYEQYF
cdr3_nt: TGTGCCACCAGCAGAGACAGCAGAACCTACGAGCAGTACTTC

clone_size: NA
j_call: TRBJ1-2
d_call: NA
v_call: TRBV28
cdr3_aa: CASGIRVGTSGGGYTF
cdr3_nt: TGTGCCAGCGGAATCAGAGTAGGGACCTCGGGGGGTGGCTACACCTTC

clone_size: NA
j_call: TRBJ2-5
d_call: NA
v_call: TRBV27
cdr3_aa: CASSHGTALGETQYF
cdr3_nt: TGTGCCAGCAGCCACGGGACGGCCCTAGGGGAGACCCAGTACTTC

clone_size: NA
j_call: TRBJ1-5
d_call: NA
v_call: TRBV28
cdr3_aa: CASSLAQGYQPQHF
cdr3_nt: TGTGCCAGCAGTTTAGCACAGGGTTACCAGCCCCAGCATTTT

clone_size: NA
j_call: TRBJ1-6
d_call: NA
v_call: TRBV30
cdr3_aa: CAWSEGKGGSPLHF
cdr3_nt: TGTGCCTGGAGCGAAGGCAAAGGCGGTTCACCCCTCCACTTT

clone_size: NA
j_call: TRBJ2-3
d_call: NA
v_call: TRBV18
cdr3_aa: CASSPNYERMSTDTQYF
cdr3_nt: TGTGCCAGCTCACCAAACTATGAGCGGATGAGCACAGATACGCAGTATTTT

clone_size: few
j_call: TRBJ2-3
d_call: NA
v_call: TRBV5-1
cdr3_aa: CASSPGTGGDTQYF
cdr3_nt: TGCGCCAGCAGTCCAGGTACCGGGGGAGATACGCAGTATTTT

clone_size: NA
j_call: TRBJ2-1
d_call: TRBD2
v_call: TRBV19
cdr3_aa: CASRREAANNEQFF
cdr3_nt: TGTGCCAGTAGGCGGGAGGCGGCCAACAATGAGCAGTTCTTC

clone_size: NA
j_call: TRBJ2-1
d_call: TRBD2
v_call: TRBV5-1
cdr3_aa: CASSSIAGVANEQFF
cdr3_nt: TGCGCCAGCAGCTCGATAGCGGGAGTAGCCAATGAGCAGTTCTTC

clone_size: few
j_call: TRBJ1-5
d_call: TRBD1
v_call: TRBV18
cdr3_aa: CASSEGAGQPQHF
cdr3_nt: TGTGCCAGCTCAGAGGGGGCGGGTCAGCCCCAGCATTTT

clone_size: once
j_call: TRBJ2-1
d_call: NA
v_call: TRBV5-1
cdr3_aa: CASSLEGGFGEQFF
cdr3_nt: TGCGCCAGCAGCTTGGAAGGCGGCTTCGGGGAGCAGTTCTTC

clone_size: NA
j_call: TRBJ2-7
d_call: NA
v_call: TRBV5-6
cdr3_aa: CASSSGVEIAYEQYF
cdr3_nt: TGTGCCAGCAGCTCCGGGGTGGAGATAGCCTACGAGCAGTACTTC

clone_size: NA
j_call: TRBJ2-2
d_call: NA
v_call: TRBV6-5
cdr3_aa: CASRRTPPATGELFF
cdr3_nt: TGTGCCAGCAGGAGGACACCACCTGCCACCGGGGAGCTGTTTTTT

clone_size: NA
j_call: TRBJ2-7
d_call: TRBD1
v_call: TRBV4-2
cdr3_aa: CASSLAGGGEQYF
cdr3_nt: TGTGCCAGCAGCCTCGCAGGGGGCGGAGAGCAGTACTTC

clone_size: NA
j_call: TRBJ2-7
d_call: NA
v_call: TRBV28
cdr3_aa: CASSNRPEQYF
cdr3_nt: TGTGCCAGCAGTAACCGACCCGAGCAGTACTTC

clone_size: NA
j_call: TRBJ2-3
d_call: NA
v_call: TRBV30
cdr3_aa: CAWSVKDTQYF
cdr3_nt: TGTGCCTGGAGTGTGAAAGATACGCAGTATTTT

clone_size: NA
j_call: TRBJ2-7
d_call: TRBD2
v_call: TRBV7-3
cdr3_aa: CASSSKGPRTSSYEQYF
cdr3_nt: TGTGCCAGCAGCTCAAAAGGCCCTAGGACTAGCTCCTACGAGCAGTACTTC

clone_size: NA
j_call: TRBJ1-2
d_call: TRBD1
v_call: TRBV7-9
cdr3_aa: CASSSGTVYGYTF
cdr3_nt: TGTGCCAGCAGCTCAGGGACAGTCTATGGCTACACCTTC

clone_size: NA
j_call: TRBJ1-3
d_call: NA
v_call: TRBV5-4
cdr3_aa: CASSSGRDSGNTIYF
cdr3_nt: TGTGCCAGCAGCTCGGGCAGGGACTCTGGAAACACCATATATTTT

clone_size: NA
j_call: TRBJ2-1
d_call: NA
v_call: TRBV4-1
cdr3_aa: CASSQGASGYNEQFF
cdr3_nt: TGCGCCAGCAGCCAAGGGGCCTCAGGGTACAATGAGCAGTTCTTC

clone_size: NA
j_call: TRBJ2-2
d_call: TRBD1
v_call: TRBV4-1
cdr3_aa: CASSRSPRGNANTGELFF
cdr3_nt: TGCGCCAGCAGCCGATCCCCCAGGGGGAACGCGAACACCGGGGAGCTGTTTTTT

clone_size: NA
j_call: TRBJ2-7
d_call: NA
v_call: TRBV5-1
cdr3_aa: CASSMEQAGDEQYF
cdr3_nt: TGCGCCAGCAGCATGGAACAAGCGGGCGACGAGCAGTACTTC

clone_size: NA
j_call: TRBJ2-1
d_call: TRBD1
v_call: TRBV6-1
cdr3_aa: CASSERTGFYNEQFF
cdr3_nt: TGTGCCAGCAGTGAGAGGACAGGGTTCTACAATGAGCAGTTCTTC

clone_size: few
j_call: TRBJ1-2
d_call: NA
v_call: TRBV14
cdr3_aa: CASSQDWGGVGGYTF
cdr3_nt: TGTGCCAGCAGCCAAGATTGGGGGGGCGTCGGCGGCTACACCTTC

clone_size: NA
j_call: TRBJ1-3
d_call: NA
v_call: TRBV7-6
cdr3_aa: CASSSPYRSGGNTIYF
cdr3_nt: TGTGCCAGCAGCTCACCGTACCGTTCAGGGGGAAACACCATATATTTT

clone_size: few
j_call: TRBJ1-4
d_call: TRBD1
v_call: TRBV6-1
cdr3_aa: CASIRTGGEKLFF
cdr3_nt: TGTGCCAGCATTCGGACAGGTGGTGAAAAACTGTTTTTT